The rows below give T cell receptor beta chains drawn from one sample of a study of blood T cells in healthy people across ages. TCRdb re-analysed the 5' RACE reads in MiXCR, keeping a single row per CDR3 protein. The repertoire consists of some 900,000 distinct CDR3 sequences, with roughly 43% occurring once and the leading ten covering over 10%. The sample comprised blood. These receptor sequences come from a man aged 25 to 40 in good health. CDR3s include the opening cysteine and the closing phenylalanine or tryptophan. Each record gives: clone size, D gene, V gene, CDR3 length, J gene, CDR3 DNA, CDR3 protein. A D gene is named only where the DNA matches it firmly. Clone size is shown for a subset of rows, as once, few, many or a class of expanded clone.

abundance: few
d_gene: TRBD1
v_gene: TRBV10-3
len: 16
j_gene: TRBJ2-2
CDR3nt: TGTGCCATCAATACAGGGGGTCTCGCGAACACCGGGGAGCTGTTTTTT
CDR3aa: CAINTGGLANTGELFF

abundance: few
d_gene: -
v_gene: TRBV4-3
len: 18
j_gene: TRBJ1-6
CDR3nt: TGCGCCAGCAGCCGTTCAGGGCTGGGAGACATCTATAATTCACCCCTCCACTTT
CDR3aa: CASSRSGLGDIYNSPLHF

abundance: -
d_gene: TRBD1
v_gene: TRBV12-3/TRBV12-4
len: 14
j_gene: TRBJ2-2
CDR3nt: TGTGCCAGCAGTCGGACAGGGGAGACCGGGGAGCTGTTTTTT
CDR3aa: CASSRTGETGELFF

abundance: few
d_gene: -
v_gene: TRBV18
len: 15
j_gene: TRBJ2-7
CDR3nt: TGTGCCAGCTCACCCCCTGTGTCTAGCTCCTACGAGCAGTACTTC
CDR3aa: CASSPPVSSSYEQYF

abundance: -
d_gene: -
v_gene: TRBV30
len: 14
j_gene: TRBJ1-6
CDR3nt: TGTGCCTGGAGTAAAACCCCGGGGAATTCACCCCTCCACTTT
CDR3aa: CAWSKTPGNSPLHF

abundance: -
d_gene: TRBD1
v_gene: TRBV7-2
len: 17
j_gene: TRBJ1-1
CDR3nt: TGTGCCAGCAGCTTTCCGGGACAGGGGGTGGGGAACACTGAAGCTTTCTTT
CDR3aa: CASSFPGQGVGNTEAFF

abundance: -
d_gene: -
v_gene: TRBV6-5
len: 15
j_gene: TRBJ1-6
CDR3nt: TGTGCCAGCACCCCAGGGGAGGTCTATAATTCACCCCTCCACTTT
CDR3aa: CASTPGEVYNSPLHF

abundance: -
d_gene: -
v_gene: TRBV6-2/TRBV6-3
len: 13
j_gene: TRBJ1-4
CDR3nt: TGTGCCAGCAGACGACAGGCTGACGAAAAACTGTTTTTT
CDR3aa: CASRRQADEKLFF

abundance: -
d_gene: -
v_gene: TRBV27
len: 13
j_gene: TRBJ2-7
CDR3nt: TGTGCCGGCAGTCTCGGACGGACCTACGAGCAGTACTTC
CDR3aa: CAGSLGRTYEQYF

abundance: -
d_gene: -
v_gene: TRBV6-2/TRBV6-3
len: 17
j_gene: TRBJ1-2
CDR3nt: TGTGCCAGCAGCTCCCCTACTCCGGGGACCTTCAGCGAGGGCTACACCTTC
CDR3aa: CASSSPTPGTFSEGYTF

abundance: -
d_gene: -
v_gene: TRBV20-1
len: 12
j_gene: TRBJ1-6
CDR3nt: TGCAGTGCTAGAAATAGAAATTCACCCCTCCACTTT
CDR3aa: CSARNRNSPLHF

abundance: few
d_gene: TRBD1
v_gene: TRBV6-1
len: 15
j_gene: TRBJ1-5
CDR3nt: TGTGCCAGCAGTGGGAGGACAGGGAGCAATCAGCCCCAGCATTTT
CDR3aa: CASSGRTGSNQPQHF

abundance: -
d_gene: -
v_gene: TRBV20-1
len: 14
j_gene: TRBJ2-1
CDR3nt: TGCAGTGCTAGAGATTTAAGCTCCTACAATGAGCAGTTCTTC
CDR3aa: CSARDLSSYNEQFF

abundance: -
d_gene: -
v_gene: TRBV20-1
len: 12
j_gene: TRBJ1-6
CDR3nt: TGCAGTGCTAGCCGATATAATTCACCCCTCCACTTT
CDR3aa: CSASRYNSPLHF

abundance: few
d_gene: TRBD2
v_gene: TRBV12-3/TRBV12-4
len: 15
j_gene: TRBJ2-3
CDR3nt: TGTGCCAGCAGGGGGACTAGCGGGGCGGCAGATACGCAGTATTTT
CDR3aa: CASRGTSGAADTQYF

abundance: -
d_gene: TRBD1
v_gene: TRBV10-3
len: 15
j_gene: TRBJ1-1
CDR3nt: TGTGCCATCAGTTGGGGGACAGGGACGAACACTGAAGCTTTCTTT
CDR3aa: CAISWGTGTNTEAFF